This T cell receptor beta chain appears in the sequencing data of a study of HIV-infected patients and healthy controls. MiXCR, run by TCRdb on the 5' RACE reads, gives a single entry per CDR3 protein. The profile shows 50,000 to 80,000 distinct CDR3 sequences, over 15% of them singletons. The CDR3 sequence is 17 residues long. The V gene's germline CDR1 is MNHEY and CDR2 SMNVEV (reference sequence). The J segment lost 6 bases and the V segment lost 2 bases, leaving 11 bases of the junction unmatched. This sequence joins TRBV27 and TRBJ2-1; the match to TRBD2 covers 9 bases. The receptor was isolated from a human donor in good health. The specimen was CD4+ T cells from blood. CDR3 in amino acids: CASSLPGSGRLRNEQFF. The CDR3 DNA reads TGTGCCAGCAGTTTACCAGGGAGCGGGAGGTTACGCAATGAGCAGTTCTTC.